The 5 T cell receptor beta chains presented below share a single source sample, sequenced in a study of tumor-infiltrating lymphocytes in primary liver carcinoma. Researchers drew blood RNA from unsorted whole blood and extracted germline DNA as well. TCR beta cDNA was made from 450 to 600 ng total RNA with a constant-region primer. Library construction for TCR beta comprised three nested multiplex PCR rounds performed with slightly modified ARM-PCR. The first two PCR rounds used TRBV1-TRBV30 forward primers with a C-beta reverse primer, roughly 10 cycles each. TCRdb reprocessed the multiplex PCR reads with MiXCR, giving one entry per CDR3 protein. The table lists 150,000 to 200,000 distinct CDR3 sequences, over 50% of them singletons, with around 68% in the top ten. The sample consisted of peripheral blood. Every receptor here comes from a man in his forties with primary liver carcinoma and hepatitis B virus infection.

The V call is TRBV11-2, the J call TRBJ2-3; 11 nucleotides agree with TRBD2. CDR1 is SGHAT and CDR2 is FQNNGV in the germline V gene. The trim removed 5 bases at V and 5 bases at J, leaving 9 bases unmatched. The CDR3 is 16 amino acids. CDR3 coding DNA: TGTGCCAGCAGCATATTAGCGGGAGGGAGTATAGATACGCAGTATTTT. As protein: CASSILAGGSIDTQYF.

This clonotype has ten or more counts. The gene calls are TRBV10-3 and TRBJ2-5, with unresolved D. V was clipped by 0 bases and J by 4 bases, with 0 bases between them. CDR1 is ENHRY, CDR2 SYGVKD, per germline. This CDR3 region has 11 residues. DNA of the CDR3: TGTGCCATCAGTGAGTCAGAGACCCAGTACTTC. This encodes CAISESETQYF.

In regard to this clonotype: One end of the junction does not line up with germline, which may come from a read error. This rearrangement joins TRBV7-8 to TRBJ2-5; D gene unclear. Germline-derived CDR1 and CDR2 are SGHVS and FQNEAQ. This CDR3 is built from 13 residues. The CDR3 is CASCLAQKETQYF. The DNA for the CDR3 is TGTGCCAGCTGCTTAGCTCAAAAGGAGACCCAGTACTTC.

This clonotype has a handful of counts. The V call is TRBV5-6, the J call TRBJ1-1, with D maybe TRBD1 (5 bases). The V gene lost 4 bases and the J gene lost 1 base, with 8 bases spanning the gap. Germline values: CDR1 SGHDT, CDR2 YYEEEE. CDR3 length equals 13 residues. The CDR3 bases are TGTGCCAGCAGCCGGGGACGGAACACTGAAGCTTTCTTT. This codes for CASSRGRNTEAFF.

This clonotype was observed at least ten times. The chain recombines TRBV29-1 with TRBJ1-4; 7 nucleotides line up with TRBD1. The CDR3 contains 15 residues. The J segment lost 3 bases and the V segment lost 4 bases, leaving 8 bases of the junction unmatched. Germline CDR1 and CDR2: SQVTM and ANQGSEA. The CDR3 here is CSVGNTGASNEKLFF. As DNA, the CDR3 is TGCAGCGTTGGAAACACAGGGGCGTCTAATGAAAAACTGTTTTTT.